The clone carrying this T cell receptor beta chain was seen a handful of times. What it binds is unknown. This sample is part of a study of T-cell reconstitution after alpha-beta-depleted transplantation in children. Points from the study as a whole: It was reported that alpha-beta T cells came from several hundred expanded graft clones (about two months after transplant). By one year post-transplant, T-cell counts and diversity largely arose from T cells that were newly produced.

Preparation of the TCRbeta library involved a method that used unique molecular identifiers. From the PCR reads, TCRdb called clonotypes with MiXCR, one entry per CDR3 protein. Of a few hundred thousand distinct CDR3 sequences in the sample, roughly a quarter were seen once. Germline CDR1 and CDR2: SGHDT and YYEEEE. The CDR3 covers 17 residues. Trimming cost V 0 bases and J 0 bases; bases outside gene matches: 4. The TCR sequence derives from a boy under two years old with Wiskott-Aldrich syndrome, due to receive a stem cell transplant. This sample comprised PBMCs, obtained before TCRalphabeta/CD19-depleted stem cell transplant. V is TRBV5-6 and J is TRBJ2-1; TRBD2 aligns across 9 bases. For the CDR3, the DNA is TGTGCCAGCAGCTTGGAGCTAGCGGGGCGCTCCTACAATGAGCAGTTCTTC. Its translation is CASSLELAGRSYNEQFF.